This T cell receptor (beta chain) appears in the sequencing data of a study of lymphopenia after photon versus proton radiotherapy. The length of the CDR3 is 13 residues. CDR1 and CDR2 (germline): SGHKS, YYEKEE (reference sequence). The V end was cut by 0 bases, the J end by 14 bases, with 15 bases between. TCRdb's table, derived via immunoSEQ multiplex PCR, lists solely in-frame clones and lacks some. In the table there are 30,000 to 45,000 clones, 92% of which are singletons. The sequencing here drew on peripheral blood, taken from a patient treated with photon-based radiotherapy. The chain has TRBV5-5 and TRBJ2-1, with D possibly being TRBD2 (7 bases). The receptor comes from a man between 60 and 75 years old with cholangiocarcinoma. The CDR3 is CASSLVLRGGEFF. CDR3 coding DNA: TGTGCCAGCAGCTTGGTCCTGAGGGGGGGCGAGTTCTTC.